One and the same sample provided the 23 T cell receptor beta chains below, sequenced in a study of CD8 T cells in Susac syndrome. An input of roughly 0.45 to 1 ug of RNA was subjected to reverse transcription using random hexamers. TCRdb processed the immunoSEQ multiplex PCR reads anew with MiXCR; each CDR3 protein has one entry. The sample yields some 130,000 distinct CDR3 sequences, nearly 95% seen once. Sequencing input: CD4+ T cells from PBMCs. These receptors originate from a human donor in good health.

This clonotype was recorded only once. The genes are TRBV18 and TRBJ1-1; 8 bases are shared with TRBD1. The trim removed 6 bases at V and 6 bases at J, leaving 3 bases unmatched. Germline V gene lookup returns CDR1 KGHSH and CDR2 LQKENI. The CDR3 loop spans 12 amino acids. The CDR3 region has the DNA TGTGCCAGCTCCGACAGGGGCGCTGAAGCTTTCTTT. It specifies CASSDRGAEAFF.

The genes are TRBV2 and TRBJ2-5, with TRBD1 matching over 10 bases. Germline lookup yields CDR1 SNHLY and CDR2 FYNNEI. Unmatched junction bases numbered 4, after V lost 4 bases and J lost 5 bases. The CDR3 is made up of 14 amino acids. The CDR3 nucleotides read TGTGCCAGCAGTGGGGACAGGGGACAGGAGACCCAGTACTTC. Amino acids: CASSGDRGQETQYF.

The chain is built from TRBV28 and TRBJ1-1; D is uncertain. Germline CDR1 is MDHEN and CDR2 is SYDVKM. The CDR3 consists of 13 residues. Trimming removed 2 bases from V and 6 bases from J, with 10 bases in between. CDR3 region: CASSLAGLAEAFF. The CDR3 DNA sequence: TGTGCCAGCAGTTTAGCGGGTCTGGCTGAAGCTTTCTTT. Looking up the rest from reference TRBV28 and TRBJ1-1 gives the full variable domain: DVKVTQSSRYLVKRTGEKVFLECVQDMDHENMFWYRQDPGLGLRLIYFSYDVKMKEKGDIPEGYSVSREKKERFSLILESASTNQTSMYLCASSLAGLAEAFFGQGTRLTVV.

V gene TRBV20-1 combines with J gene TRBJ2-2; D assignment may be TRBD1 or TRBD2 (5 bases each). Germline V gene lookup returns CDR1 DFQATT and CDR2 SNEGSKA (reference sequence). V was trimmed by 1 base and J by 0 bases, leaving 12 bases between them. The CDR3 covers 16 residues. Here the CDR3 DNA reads TGCAGTGCTAGAGCTCCGGGACGGGCGAACACCGGGGAGCTGTTTTTT. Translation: CSARAPGRANTGELFF.

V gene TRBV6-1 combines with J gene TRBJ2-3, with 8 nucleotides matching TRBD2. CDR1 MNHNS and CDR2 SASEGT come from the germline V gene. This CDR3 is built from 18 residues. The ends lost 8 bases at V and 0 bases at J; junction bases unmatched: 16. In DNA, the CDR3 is TGTGCCAGCTCGGGGGGGTGGGGGCCGACAATCAGCACAGATACGCAGTATTTT. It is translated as CASSGGWGPTISTDTQYF.

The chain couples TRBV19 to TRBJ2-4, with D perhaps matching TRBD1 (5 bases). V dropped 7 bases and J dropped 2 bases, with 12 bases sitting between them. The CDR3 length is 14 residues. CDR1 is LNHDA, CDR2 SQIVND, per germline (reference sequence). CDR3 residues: CASKGQGSKNIQYF. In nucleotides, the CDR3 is TGTGCCAGTAAAGGCCAGGGTTCCAAAAACATTCAGTACTTC.

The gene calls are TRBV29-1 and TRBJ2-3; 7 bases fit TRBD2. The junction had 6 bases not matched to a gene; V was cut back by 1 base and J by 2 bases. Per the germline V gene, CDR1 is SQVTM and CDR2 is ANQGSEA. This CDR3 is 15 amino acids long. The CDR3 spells CSVEGVAGDTDTQYF. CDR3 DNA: TGCAGCGTTGAAGGCGTAGCGGGTGACACAGATACGCAGTATTTT.

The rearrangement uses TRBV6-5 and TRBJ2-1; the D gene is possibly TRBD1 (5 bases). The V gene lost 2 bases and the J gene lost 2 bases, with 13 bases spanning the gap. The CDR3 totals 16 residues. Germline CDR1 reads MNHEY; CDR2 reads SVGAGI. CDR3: CASSYQQVWTYNEQFF. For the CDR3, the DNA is TGTGCCAGCAGTTACCAACAGGTTTGGACCTACAATGAGCAGTTCTTC.

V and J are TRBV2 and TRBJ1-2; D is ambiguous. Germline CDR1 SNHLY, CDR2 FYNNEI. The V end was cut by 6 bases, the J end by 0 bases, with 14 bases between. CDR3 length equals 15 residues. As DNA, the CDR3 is TGTGCCAGCAGAGCGAGTGGCACAACTAACTATGGCTACACCTTC. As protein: CASRASGTTNYGYTF.

The CDR3 DNA is TGTGCCAGCAGACAAACAGGTGCCTATGGCTACACCTTC. Its translation: CASRQTGAYGYTF. This rearrangement joins TRBV7-2 to TRBJ1-2; tentative D call: TRBD1 (5 bases). Per germline, CDR1 SGHTA and CDR2 FQGNSA. The CDR3 is 13 residues long. Trimming removed 6 bases at V and 4 bases at J, with 12 bases between.

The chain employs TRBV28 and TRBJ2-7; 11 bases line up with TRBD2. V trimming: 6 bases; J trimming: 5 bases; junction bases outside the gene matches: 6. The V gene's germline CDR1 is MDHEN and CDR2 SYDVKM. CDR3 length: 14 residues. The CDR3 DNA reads TGTGCCAGCAGGCTAGCGGGAGGTATCGACGAGCAGTACTTC. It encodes CASRLAGGIDEQYF.

Written as DNA, the CDR3 is TGTGCCAGCTCATCGGGACAGGTCGGGCAGCCCCAGCATTTT. Translated: CASSSGQVGQPQHF. The chain joins TRBV18 to TRBJ1-5; 8 nucleotides line up with TRBD1. Germline V lookup: CDR1 KGHSH, CDR2 LQKENI. V dropped 5 bases and J dropped 7; count of bases not matched to a gene: 7. The CDR3 spans 14 residues.

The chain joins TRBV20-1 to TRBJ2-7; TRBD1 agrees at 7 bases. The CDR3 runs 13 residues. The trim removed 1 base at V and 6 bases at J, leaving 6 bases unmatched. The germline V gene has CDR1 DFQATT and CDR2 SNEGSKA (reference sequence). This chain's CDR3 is CSARAQGFGEQYF. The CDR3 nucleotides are TGCAGTGCTAGAGCACAGGGGTTCGGCGAGCAGTACTTC.

DNA of the CDR3: TGTGCCAGCAGCCCAGGGACTAGCTACGAGCAGTACTTC. Residues: CASSPGTSYEQYF. The chain recombines TRBV7-9 with TRBJ2-7, with 8 bases aligning to TRBD2. Germline CDR1 is SEHNR and CDR2 is FQNEAQ (reference sequence). V lost 5 bases, J lost 3 bases, and 3 bases stayed unmatched. CDR3 length: 13 amino acids.

The CDR3 DNA reads as TGTGCCAGCAAGGGACAGAGCTCCTACAATGAGCAGTTCTTC. Amino acid sequence: CASKGQSSYNEQFF. This rearrangement joins TRBV28 to TRBJ2-1, with 7 bases lining up with TRBD1. CDR1 is MDHEN, CDR2 SYDVKM, per germline. The CDR3 is made up of 14 amino acids. Trimming cost V 7 bases and J 0 bases; bases outside gene matches: 3. Drawing the rest from reference TRBV28 and TRBJ2-1, the complete variable domain is DVKVTQSSRYLVKRTGEKVFLECVQDMDHENMFWYRQDPGLGLRLIYFSYDVKMKEKGDIPEGYSVSREKKERFSLILESASTNQTSMYLCASKGQSSYNEQFFGPGTRLTVL.

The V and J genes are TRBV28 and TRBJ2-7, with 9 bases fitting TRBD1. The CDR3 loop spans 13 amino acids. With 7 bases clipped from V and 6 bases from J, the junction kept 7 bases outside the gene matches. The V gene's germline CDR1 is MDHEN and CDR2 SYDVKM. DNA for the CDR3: TGTGCCAGCATCCCGGACAGGGGACGCGAGCAGTACTTC. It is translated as CASIPDRGREQYF.

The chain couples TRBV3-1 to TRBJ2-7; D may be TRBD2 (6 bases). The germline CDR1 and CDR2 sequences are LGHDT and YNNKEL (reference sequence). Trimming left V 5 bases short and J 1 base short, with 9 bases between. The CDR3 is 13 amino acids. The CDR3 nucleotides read TGTGCCAGCAGCTCCGGGGGTTCCTACGAGCAGTACTTC. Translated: CASSSGGSYEQYF.

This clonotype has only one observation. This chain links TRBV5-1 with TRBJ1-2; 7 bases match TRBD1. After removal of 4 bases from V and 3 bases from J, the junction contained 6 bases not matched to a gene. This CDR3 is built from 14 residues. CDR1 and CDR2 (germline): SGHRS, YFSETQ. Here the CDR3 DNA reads TGCGCCAGCAGCATGACAGGGTTCGACTATGGCTACACCTTC. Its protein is CASSMTGFDYGYTF. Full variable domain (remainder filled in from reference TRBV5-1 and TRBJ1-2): KAGVTQTPRYLIKTRGQQVTLSCSPISGHRSVSWYQQTPGQGLQFLFEYFSETQRNKGNFPGRFSGRQFSNSRSEMNVSTLELGDSALYLCASSMTGFDYGYTFGSGTRLTVV.

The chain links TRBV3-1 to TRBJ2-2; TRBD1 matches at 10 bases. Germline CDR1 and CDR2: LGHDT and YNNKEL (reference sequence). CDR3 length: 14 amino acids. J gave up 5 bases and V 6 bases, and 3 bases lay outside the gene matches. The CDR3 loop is CASSRTGGTGELFF. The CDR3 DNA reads TGTGCCAGCAGTCGGACAGGGGGTACCGGGGAGCTGTTTTTT.

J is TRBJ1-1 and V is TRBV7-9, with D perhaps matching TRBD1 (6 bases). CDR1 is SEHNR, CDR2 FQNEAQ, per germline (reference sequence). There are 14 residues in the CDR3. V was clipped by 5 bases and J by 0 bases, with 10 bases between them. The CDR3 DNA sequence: TGTGCCAGCAGCCCCACAGGGATGAACACTGAAGCTTTCTTT. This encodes CASSPTGMNTEAFF.

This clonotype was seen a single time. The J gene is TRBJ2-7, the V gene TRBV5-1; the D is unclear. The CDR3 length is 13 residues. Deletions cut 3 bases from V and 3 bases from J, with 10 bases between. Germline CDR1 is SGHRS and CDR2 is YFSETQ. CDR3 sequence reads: CASSSLGLYEQYF. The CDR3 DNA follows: TGCGCCAGCAGCTCGCTAGGGCTCTACGAGCAGTACTTC.

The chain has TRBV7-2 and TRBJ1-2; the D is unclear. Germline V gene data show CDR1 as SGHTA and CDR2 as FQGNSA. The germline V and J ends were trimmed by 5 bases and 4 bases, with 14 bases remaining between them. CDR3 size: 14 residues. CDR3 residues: CASSLPPVTYGYTF. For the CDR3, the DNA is TGTGCCAGCAGCCTTCCCCCCGTCACCTATGGCTACACCTTC.

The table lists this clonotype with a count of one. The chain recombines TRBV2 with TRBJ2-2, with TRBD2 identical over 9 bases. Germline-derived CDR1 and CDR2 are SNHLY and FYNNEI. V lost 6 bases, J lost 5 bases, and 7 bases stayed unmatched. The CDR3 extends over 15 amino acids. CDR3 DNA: TGTGCCAGCAGGAAAGCGGGGGGAAGGACCGGGGAGCTGTTTTTT. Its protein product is CASRKAGGRTGELFF.